This TCR beta chain was profiled in a study of spatial heterogeneity in lung cancer. Regarding the study as a whole: The number of expanded tumor alpha and beta chains correlated with mutation number.

The time point is: sample taken at primary tumor resection. Germline loops: CDR1 DFQATT, CDR2 SNEGSKA (reference sequence). The V and J ends lost 6 bases and 3 bases, in that order; junction bases with no gene match: 11. The CDR3 runs 14 residues. About this clonotype itself: The antigen is unknown.

One entry per CDR3 protein, called by TCRdb with MiXCR from the 5' RACE reads. This sample has approximately 11,000 distinct CDR3 sequences, with around 5.1% found just once. J is TRBJ2-7 and V is TRBV20-1; 7 nucleotides line up with TRBD2. Sequences were derived from lung tumor tissue, sampled at surgery. The TCR sequence derives from a male donor with early-stage non-small cell lung cancer. Here the CDR3 DNA reads TGCAGTGCCCTACCCCAGAGCGGGGACTACGAGCAGTACTTC. Translated: CSALPQSGDYEQYF.